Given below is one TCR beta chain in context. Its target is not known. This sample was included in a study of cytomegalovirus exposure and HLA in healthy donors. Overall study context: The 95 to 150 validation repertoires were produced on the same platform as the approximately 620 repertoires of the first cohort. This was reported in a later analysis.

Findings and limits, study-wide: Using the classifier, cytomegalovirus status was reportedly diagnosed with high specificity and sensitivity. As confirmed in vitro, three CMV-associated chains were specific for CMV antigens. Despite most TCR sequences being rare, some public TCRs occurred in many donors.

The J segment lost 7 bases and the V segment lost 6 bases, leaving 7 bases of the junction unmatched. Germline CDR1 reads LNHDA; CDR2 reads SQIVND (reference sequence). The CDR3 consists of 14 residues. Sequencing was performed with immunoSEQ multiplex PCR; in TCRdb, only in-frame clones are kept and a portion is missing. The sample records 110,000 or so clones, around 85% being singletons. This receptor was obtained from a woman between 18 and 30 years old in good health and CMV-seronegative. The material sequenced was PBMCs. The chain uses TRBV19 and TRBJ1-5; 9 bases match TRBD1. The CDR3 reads CASRSGTGKQPQHF. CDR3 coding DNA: TGTGCCAGTAGATCTGGGACAGGGAAACAGCCCCAGCATTTT.